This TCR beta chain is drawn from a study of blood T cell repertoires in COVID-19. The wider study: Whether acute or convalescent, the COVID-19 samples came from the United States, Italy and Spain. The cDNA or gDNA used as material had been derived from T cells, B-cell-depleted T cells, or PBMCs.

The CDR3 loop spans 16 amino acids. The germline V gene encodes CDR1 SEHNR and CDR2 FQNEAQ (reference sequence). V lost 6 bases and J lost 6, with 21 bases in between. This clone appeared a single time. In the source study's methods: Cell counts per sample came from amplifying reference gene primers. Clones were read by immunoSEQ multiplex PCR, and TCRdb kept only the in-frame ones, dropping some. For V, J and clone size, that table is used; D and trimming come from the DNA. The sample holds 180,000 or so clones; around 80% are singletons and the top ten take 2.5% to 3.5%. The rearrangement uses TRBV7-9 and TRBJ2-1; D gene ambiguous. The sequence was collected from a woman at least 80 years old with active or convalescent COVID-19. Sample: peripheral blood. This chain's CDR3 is CASRGSWVGLINEQFF. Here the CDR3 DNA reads TGTGCCAGCAGGGGCAGCTGGGTAGGTTTAATCAATGAGCAGTTCTTC.